Each of the 11 T cell receptor beta chains below was sequenced from the same sample in a study of CD8 T cell repertoires and HIV-1 epitope variants. Profiled with immunoSEQ multiplex PCR; TCRdb holds only in-frame clones, not every one. In the table there are a few thousand clones, under 70% of which are singletons. What these receptors recognize is not known. The sequencing input was cultured CD8+ T cells derived from PBMCs. These receptors all stem from a male donor with HIV.

This chain connects TRBV19 to TRBJ2-1; 10 positions match TRBD2. The junction had 8 bases not matched to a gene; V was cut back by 0 bases and J by 9 bases. From germline, CDR1 is LNHDA and CDR2 SQIVND (reference sequence). This CDR3 spans 16 amino acids. CDR3 in DNA: TGTGCCAGTAGTATAGAACTAGCGGGATGGGGAAGTGAGCAGTTCTTC. Protein product: CASSIELAGWGSEQFF.

V gene TRBV1 combines with J gene TRBJ1-2. TRBV1 is deemed a pseudogene. CDR3 length equals 16 residues. CDR3 amino acids: CASSQDPPDLDYGYTF. As DNA, the CDR3 is TGCGCCAGCAGCCAAGATCCCCCAGACTTGGACTATGGCTACACCTTC.

This chain links TRBV28 with TRBJ2-3; weak D call: TRBD2 (6 bases). This CDR3 region has 14 residues. With 1 base removed from V and 6 bases from J, the gap between germline ends came to 11 bases. Germline CDR1 and CDR2: MDHEN and SYDVKM. The CDR3 region is CASSLLGGMDTQYF. The CDR3 region has the DNA TGTGCCAGCAGTTTATTGGGGGGAATGGATACGCAGTATTTT.

This clone has just one count. The chain combines TRBV4-1 with TRBJ2-7; tentative D call: TRBD1 (6 bases). CDR1 MGHRA and CDR2 YSYEKL come from the germline V gene. The CDR3 extends over 14 amino acids. V was trimmed by 3 bases and J by 5 bases, leaving 14 bases between them. CDR3 protein: CASSQEQGLDEQYF. CDR3 DNA: TGCGCCAGCAGCCAGGAACAGGGTCTGGACGAGCAGTACTTC.

The gene calls are TRBV6-5 and TRBJ2-1, with TRBD2 identical over 8 bases. This CDR3 has 13 residues. Per the germline V gene, CDR1 is MNHEY and CDR2 is SVGAGI. The ends lost 2 bases at V and 11 bases at J; junction bases unmatched: 5. The chain's CDR3 is CASSYGSGEKQFF. CDR3 nucleotide sequence: TGTGCCAGCAGTTACGGTAGCGGGGAGAAGCAGTTCTTC.

This chain links TRBV5-4 with TRBJ2-5; possible D gene TRBD1, 6 bases. The CDR3 consists of 14 residues. Between the trimmed V and J ends, which lost 4 bases and 2 bases, there was a span of 12 bases. From germline, CDR1 is SGHNT and CDR2 YYREEE (reference sequence). The CDR3 loop reads CASSPRTEQETQYF. The CDR3 region has the DNA TGTGCCAGCAGCCCGAGGACAGAACAAGAGACCCAGTACTTC.

The V call is TRBV19, the J call TRBJ2-4; 11 nucleotides agree with TRBD2. The CDR3 is 18 amino acids. Trimming cost V 7 bases and J 5 bases; bases outside gene matches: 16. Germline V gene sequence: CDR1 LNHDA, CDR2 SQIVND (reference sequence). The CDR3 bases are TGTGCCAGTAACGATCGGAGGTGGGGGGGACTAGCGGAAAACATTCAGTACTTC. Translation: CASNDRRWGGLAENIQYF.

Worth noting for this clone: One junction end disagrees with the germline gene, perhaps due to a read error. Other DNA sequences in the same sample also yield this CDR3. The V gene is TRBV25-1, the J gene TRBJ1-2; 7 nucleotides agree with TRBD1. This CDR3 is 14 amino acids long. Germline CDR1 and CDR2: MGHDK and SYGVNS. Here the CDR3 DNA reads TGCGCCAGCAGTGAACCGGGACAGCAAGGCAGCTACACCTTC. It is translated as CASSEPGQQGSYTF.

This clone occurred a few times. The chain links TRBV28 to TRBJ1-5; D is undetermined. Trimming removed 7 bases at V and 0 bases at J, with 19 bases between. CDR1 is MDHEN, CDR2 SYDVKM, per germline. The CDR3 consists of 17 residues. CDR3 protein: CASNSDAWPYSNQPQHF. Written as DNA, the CDR3 is TGTGCCAGCAATTCGGACGCCTGGCCCTATAGCAATCAGCCCCAGCATTTT.

This rearrangement joins TRBV5-4 to TRBJ1-1, with 8 bases lining up with TRBD1. The CDR3 covers 15 residues. Germline V gene lookup returns CDR1 SGHNT and CDR2 YYREEE (reference sequence). The V gene end was trimmed by 3 bases and the J gene end by 1 base; junction bases not matched to a gene: 5. The CDR3 loop reads CASSSGQGQNTEAFF. CDR3 coding DNA: TGTGCCAGCAGCTCCGGACAGGGCCAGAACACTGAAGCTTTCTTT.

The chain couples TRBV4-2 to TRBJ1-2; 7 nucleotides agree with TRBD1. With 1 base clipped from V and 3 bases from J, the junction kept 14 bases outside the gene matches. Germline CDR1 is LGHNA and CDR2 is YNFKEQ. This CDR3 is 18 amino acids long. DNA of the CDR3: TGTGCCAGCAGCCAAGTGGAAAGTCGGAGGGGGCGCGACTATGGCTACACCTTC. It translates to CASSQVESRRGRDYGYTF.